This TCR beta chain was sequenced in a study of blood T cells in healthy people across ages. Study-level points and caveats: Diversity was higher, and naive CD4+ cells more numerous, in long-lived donors than in aged donors.

Of note for this clonotype: Its antigen is not identified.

Germline lookup yields CDR1 MNHEY and CDR2 SMNVEV (reference sequence). CDR3 length equals 14 residues. The V gene lost 3 bases and the J gene lost 4 bases, with 10 bases spanning the gap. Then a second PCR, running roughly 7 to 12 cycles, was carried out with a sample-barcoded 5' primer and a J-beta primer mix. Any given sample supplied a minimum of 3 million CDR3-containing paired-end reads. TCRdb redid the calling of the 5' RACE reads with MiXCR, one entry per CDR3 protein. The table records approximately 1.5 million distinct CDR3 sequences, roughly 30% of them present only once. Donors ranged from roughly 6 to 90 years old and were healthy Caucasians in Russia.

The sample was blood. The V gene is TRBV27, the J gene TRBJ2-1; possibly TRBD2 for D (5 bases). This clonotype was sampled from a woman aged 30 to 39 in good health. CDR3 residues: CASSLASPYNEQFF. The CDR3 DNA is TGTGCCAGCAGTTTGGCTAGCCCGTACAATGAGCAGTTCTTC.